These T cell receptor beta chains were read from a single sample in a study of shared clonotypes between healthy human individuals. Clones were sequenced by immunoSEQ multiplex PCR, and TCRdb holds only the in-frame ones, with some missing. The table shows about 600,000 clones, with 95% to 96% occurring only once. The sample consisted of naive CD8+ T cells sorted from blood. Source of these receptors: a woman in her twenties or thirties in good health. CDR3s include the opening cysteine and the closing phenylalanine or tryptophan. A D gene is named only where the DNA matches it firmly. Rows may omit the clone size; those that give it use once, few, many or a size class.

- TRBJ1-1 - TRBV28 TGTGCCAGCAGCATTACCGGGGGCAGGGACCCCGTGAACACTGAAGCTTTCTTT CASSITGGRDPVNTEAFF
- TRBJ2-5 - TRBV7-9 TGTGCCAGCAGCTTTCCCCAAACTGAGACCCAGTACTTC CASSFPQTETQYF
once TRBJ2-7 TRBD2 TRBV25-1 TGTGCCAGCAGTGAGGTAGCGGGAGTTAGCTACGAGCAGTACTTC CASSEVAGVSYEQYF
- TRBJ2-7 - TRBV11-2 TGTGCCAGCAGCCTAATGGCTGGACAGCCGAGCTCCTACGAGCAGTACTTC CASSLMAGQPSSYEQYF
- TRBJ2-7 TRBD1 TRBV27 TGTGCCAGCAGTTTGACAGGGACCGAGCAGTACTTC CASSLTGTEQYF
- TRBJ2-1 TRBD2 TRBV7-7 TGTGCCAGCAGCCCCAGGGAGGGTTACAATGAGCAGTTCTTC CASSPREGYNEQFF
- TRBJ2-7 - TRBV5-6 TGTGCCAGCAGCTCTGGCTACGAGCAGTACTTC CASSSGYEQYF
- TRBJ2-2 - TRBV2 TGTGCCAGCTTATCCCAGGCCGGGGAGCTGTTTTTT CASLSQAGELFF
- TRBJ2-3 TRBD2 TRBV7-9 TGTGCCACCGGTCGTGCGGGAGACGGCACAGATACGCAGTATTTT CATGRAGDGTDTQYF
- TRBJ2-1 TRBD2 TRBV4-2 TGTGCCAGCAGCCAAGACGATGGTAGCGGGAATGAGCAGTTCTTC CASSQDDGSGNEQFF
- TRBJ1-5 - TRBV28 TGTGCCAGCAGTCTCCATGACAGTATCAATGAGCCCCAGCATTTT CASSLHDSINEPQHF
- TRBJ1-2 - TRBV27 TGTGCCAGCAGCGCCGGCAGGGGCTATGGCTACACCTTC CASSAGRGYGYTF
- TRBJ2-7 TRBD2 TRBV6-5 TGTGCCAGCAGGCCCCTAGCGGGAGAGATCTACGAGCAGTACTTC CASRPLAGEIYEQYF
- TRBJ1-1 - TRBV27 TGTGCCAGCAGCGCGGACAGCCCCTGGGGATTTTTCTTT CASSADSPWGFFF
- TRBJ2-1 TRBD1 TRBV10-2 TGCGCCAGCAAGATGGGGACAGGCTGGTATGAGCAGTTCTTC CASKMGTGWYEQFF
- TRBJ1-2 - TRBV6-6 TGTGCCAGCAGTTACTTATCGGAGCAGAACTATGGCTACACCTTC CASSYLSEQNYGYTF
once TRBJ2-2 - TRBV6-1 TGTGCCAGCAGTGAGGGGGGCGGGGAGCTGTTTTTT CASSEGGGELFF
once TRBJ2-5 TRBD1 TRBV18 TGTGCCAGCTCACCCGTGGACAGGGGGCCAGAGACCCAGTACTTC CASSPVDRGPETQYF
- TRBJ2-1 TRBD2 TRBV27 TGTGCCAGCAGTCCCGGGGGGAATGAGCAGTTCTTC CASSPGGNEQFF
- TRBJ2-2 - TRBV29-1 TGCAGCGCCGTGGGGTCCGGGGAGCTGTTTTTT CSAVGSGELFF
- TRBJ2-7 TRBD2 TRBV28 TGTGCCAGCACCATACAAGGACAGAGATGGACTAGCGGGACCGACGAGCAGTACTTC CASTIQGQRWTSGTDEQYF
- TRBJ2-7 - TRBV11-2 TGTGCCAGCAGCTTAGGAGGTCGCCACGAGCAGTACTTC CASSLGGRHEQYF
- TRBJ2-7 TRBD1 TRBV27 TGTGCCAGCAGTTTAGACCAACAGGGGGTAAACTACGAGCAGTACTTC CASSLDQQGVNYEQYF
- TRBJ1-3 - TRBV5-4 TGTGCCAGCAGCTTGGGCTCTGGAAACACCATATATTTT CASSLGSGNTIYF
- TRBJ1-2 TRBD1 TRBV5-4 TGTGCCAGCAGCTTGGATAGGACAGGTGGTGGCTACACCTTC CASSLDRTGGGYTF
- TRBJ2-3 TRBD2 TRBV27 TGTGCCAGCAGTCCTCGGGGGGGGTTGACGAGCACAGATACGCAGTATTTT CASSPRGGLTSTDTQYF
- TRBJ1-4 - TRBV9 TGTGCCAGCAGCGGACAAGGAACTAATGAAAAACTGTTTTTT CASSGQGTNEKLFF
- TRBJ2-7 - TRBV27 TGTGCCAGCAAAGCGGGAACAGGGTACGAGCAGTACTTC CASKAGTGYEQYF
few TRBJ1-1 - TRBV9 TGTGCCAGCAGCAGTACAGGGAAGAACACTGAAGCTTTCTTT CASSSTGKNTEAFF
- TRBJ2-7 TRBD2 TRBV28 TGTGCCAGCAGTCCTCGGGGGGAGGGACTACCCTCCTACGAGCAGTACTTC CASSPRGEGLPSYEQYF
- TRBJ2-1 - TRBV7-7 TGTGCCAGCAGCTTAGCCCCAACCCCCACAATTGAGCAGTTCTTC CASSLAPTPTIEQFF
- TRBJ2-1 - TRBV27 TGTGCCAGCAGTATAACTACCAACTCCTACAATGAGCAGTTCTTC CASSITTNSYNEQFF
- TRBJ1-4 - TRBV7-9 TGTGCCAGCAGCCCTATTTTGGAGGGGGAAAAACTGTTTTTT CASSPILEGEKLFF
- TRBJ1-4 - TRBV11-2 TGTGCCAGCAGCTTAGAGTGGGACCTTAATGAAAAACTGTTTTTT CASSLEWDLNEKLFF
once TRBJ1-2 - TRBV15 TGTGCCACCAGCAGCGGGGGGGCGACGTGGGGCTACACCTTC CATSSGGATWGYTF
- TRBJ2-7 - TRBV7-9 TGTGCCAGCAGCAGACAGAGCTCCTACGAGCAGTACTTC CASSRQSSYEQYF
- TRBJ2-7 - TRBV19 TGTGCCAGTAGTATTGGAACGGGAGCATCCTACGAGCAGTACTTC CASSIGTGASYEQYF
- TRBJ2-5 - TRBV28 TGTGCCAGCAACCCGGAGACCCAGTACTTC CASNPETQYF
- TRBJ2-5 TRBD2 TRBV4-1 TGCGCCAGCAGCCAAGATCAAGCGGGAGTGCGGGAGACCCAGTACTTC CASSQDQAGVRETQYF
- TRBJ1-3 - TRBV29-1 TGCAGCGTTATTCCCGCACGCTCGGGGTCCACTGGAAACACCATATATTTT CSVIPARSGSTGNTIYF
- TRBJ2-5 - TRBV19 TGTGCCAGTAGTATAGTGTGGGGGGGCTTTGAGACCCAGTACTTC CASSIVWGGFETQYF
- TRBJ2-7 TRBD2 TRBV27 TGTGCCAGCAGTGTAACCGGGACTAGCGTATACGAGCAGTACTTC CASSVTGTSVYEQYF
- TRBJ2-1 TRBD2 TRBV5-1 TGCGCCAGCAGCCAGACTAGCGGCAATGAGCAGTTCTTC CASSQTSGNEQFF
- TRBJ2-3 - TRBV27 TGTGCCAGCAGTTTACCTAACACAGATACGCAGTATTTT CASSLPNTDTQYF
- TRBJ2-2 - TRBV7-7 TGTGCCAGCAGCTTAGTTGTGGAGGACACCGGGGAGCTGTTTTTT CASSLVVEDTGELFF